Listed below are T cell receptor beta chains from one sample, sequenced in a study of blood T cell repertoires in COVID-19. TCRdb's copy holds only in-frame clones and misses some; the assay was immunoSEQ multiplex PCR. Of about 110,000 clones in the sample, 80% to 90% are singletons; the top ten hold approximately 5%. Sequencing was performed on peripheral blood. The source is a man aged 40-50 years with active or convalescent COVID-19. The CDR3 runs from the conserved cysteine through the conserved F or W. Each record gives: D gene, clone size, J gene, V gene, CDR3 DNA, CDR3 protein. The D gene is left open where the match is weak. Clone size is not always given. Where it is, it says once, few, many or a class for expanded clones.

>NA|once|TRBJ2-2|TRBV9
TGTGCCAGCATGTTCACGAGTCCGAACACCGGGGAGCTGTTTTTT
CASMFTSPNTGELFF
>NA|NA|TRBJ2-5|TRBV2
TGTGCCAGCAGAGCGGGCCGACTATTTACTCAAGAGACCCAGTACTTC
CASRAGRLFTQETQYF
>TRBD2|NA|TRBJ2-5|TRBV7-9
TGTGCCAGCAGCCCCCCGGGACTAGCGGCTTTGGAGACCCAGTACTTC
CASSPPGLAALETQYF
>TRBD1|NA|TRBJ1-1|TRBV19
TGTGCCAGTAGTATGGGCGGGACAGGGAGGACTGAAGCTTTCTTT
CASSMGGTGRTEAFF
>TRBD1|NA|TRBJ1-2|TRBV3-1/TRBV3-2
TGTGCCAGCAGCCAAGTGTGTCTTTGGGACAGAAACTATGGCTACACCTTC
CASSQVCLWDRNYGYTF
>TRBD1|NA|TRBJ1-5|TRBV18
TGTGCCAGCTCACCAGGGGGACAGGGGCGACAGCCCCAGCATTTT
CASSPGGQGRQPQHF
>TRBD2|NA|TRBJ2-7|TRBV6-2/TRBV6-3
TGTGCCAGCAGTTACCGACTAGCGGGAGTAACTGACGAGCAGTACTTC
CASSYRLAGVTDEQYF
>TRBD1|NA|TRBJ1-4|TRBV6-6
TGTGCCAGCAGTGGGGGACAGGATAGGAGACTGTTTTTT
CASSGGQDRRLFF
>NA|NA|TRBJ1-6|TRBV6-5
TGTGCCAGCTCCGACAGCGCCTTTTCACCCCTCCACTTT
CASSDSAFSPLHF
>NA|NA|TRBJ1-1|TRBV3-1/TRBV3-2
TGTGCCAGCAGCCCTCCAAACACGAACACTGAAGCTTTCTTT
CASSPPNTNTEAFF
>TRBD2|few|TRBJ2-7|TRBV10-3
TGTGCCATCAGCCCGGGACTAGCGAACTACGAGCAGTACTTC
CAISPGLANYEQYF
>TRBD1|NA|TRBJ1-2|TRBV27
TGTGCCAGCAGTTTGAGTCGGGGACAGCCCTATGGCTACACCTTC
CASSLSRGQPYGYTF
>TRBD2|NA|TRBJ2-1|TRBV7-2
TGTGCCAGCAGCTCGCTCAGGGTAATCGGAGGCGGGAGGGGGAATGAGCAGTTCTTC
CASSSLRVIGGGRGNEQFF
>NA|NA|TRBJ2-5|TRBV5-1
TGCGCCAGCAGCTCGCAAGAGACCCAGTACTTC
CASSSQETQYF
>TRBD1|NA|TRBJ1-5|TRBV4-1
TGCGCCAGTAGCGGGACAGGGGTCCAGCCCCAGCATTTT
CASSGTGVQPQHF
>TRBD1|once|TRBJ1-1|TRBV5-1
TGCGCCAGCAGCTTGGACAGGGGGCTAACTGAAGCTTTCTTT
CASSLDRGLTEAFF
>NA|NA|TRBJ1-5|TRBV27
TGTGCCAGCAGTTTATCGTCCAGGTTCAATCAGCCCCAGCATTTT
CASSLSSRFNQPQHF
>NA|NA|TRBJ1-2|TRBV4-1
TGCGCCAGCAGTTCAGAGGTACTGGTCTACGGCTACACCTTC
CASSSEVLVYGYTF
>NA|NA|TRBJ1-1|TRBV11-2
TGTGCCAGCAGCCCAACAGGGAACACTGAAGCTTTCTTT
CASSPTGNTEAFF
>TRBD1|NA|TRBJ1-4|TRBV3-1/TRBV3-2
TGTGCCAGCAGCTACGACAGGGGGACAACTAATGAAAAACTGTTTTTT
CASSYDRGTTNEKLFF
>TRBD1|NA|TRBJ1-5|TRBV15
TGTGCCACCAGCAGGGGGACAGGCTCCGGTCGGCCCCAGCATTTT
CATSRGTGSGRPQHF
>NA|NA|TRBJ1-4|TRBV4-1
TGCGCCAGCAGCCAAGATAGTGCGGCTAATGAAAAACTGTTTTTT
CASSQDSAANEKLFF
>TRBD1|NA|TRBJ1-3|TRBV19
TGTGCCACCCAACCCTCAGGGGGTTACTCTGGAAACACCATATATTTT
CATQPSGGYSGNTIYF
>TRBD1|NA|TRBJ1-2|TRBV3-1/TRBV3-2
TGTGCCAGCAGCCAGACCACGGGGGGGACAGCTGATAATGGCTACACCTTC
CASSQTTGGTADNGYTF
>NA|NA|TRBJ1-1|TRBV9
TGTGCCAGCTCAAGCTCCCGGGATGCTTTCTTT
CASSSSRDAFF
>TRBD1|NA|TRBJ1-1|TRBV3-1/TRBV3-2
TGTGCCAGCAGCCCGGCCGGGACAGTGAACACTGAAGCTTTCTTT
CASSPAGTVNTEAFF
>TRBD2|once|TRBJ2-1|TRBV5-1
TGCGCCAGCAGCTTCCGACTAGCGGGAGGGCAAAATGAGCAGTTCTTC
CASSFRLAGGQNEQFF
>NA|once|TRBJ1-1|TRBV10-1
TGCGCCAGCAGTGAGTCGGGGGGATTAGGGATGAACACTGAAGCTTTCTTT
CASSESGGLGMNTEAFF
>NA|few|TRBJ1-3|TRBV28
TGTGCCAGCAGTTCCGAGCCTTCTGGAAACACCATATATTTT
CASSSEPSGNTIYF
>TRBD1|NA|TRBJ1-2|TRBV18
TGTGCCAGCTCGGCCGAGACAGGGACCTATGGCTACACCTTC
CASSAETGTYGYTF
>NA|NA|TRBJ1-3|TRBV7-8
TGTGCCAGCAGGAAGGGGCGGACCTCTGGAAACACCATATATTTT
CASRKGRTSGNTIYF
>NA|NA|TRBJ1-4|TRBV18
TGTGCCAGCTCACCACTAGGAGGGAATGAAAAACTGTTTTTT
CASSPLGGNEKLFF
>TRBD1|NA|TRBJ1-6|TRBV4-2
TGTGCCAGCAGCCAAGGGGACAGGAAGTTGTATTCACCCCTCCACTTT
CASSQGDRKLYSPLHF
>TRBD1|NA|TRBJ2-5|TRBV7-9
TGTGCCAGCAGCTTAGGGACAGGGAAAGAGACCCAGTACTTC
CASSLGTGKETQYF
>NA|NA|TRBJ2-1|TRBV19
TGTGCCAGTAGTACCCCGAGGGCTAGAGCCCTCGATGAGCAGTTCTTC
CASSTPRARALDEQFF
>NA|NA|TRBJ2-7|TRBV7-9
TGTGCCAGCAGCTTAGGCAGTTCCTCCTACGAGCAGTACTTC
CASSLGSSSYEQYF
>TRBD2|NA|TRBJ2-4|TRBV7-2
TGTGCCAGCAGCTTGCGACTAGCGGTAAACATTCAGTACTTC
CASSLRLAVNIQYF
>NA|NA|TRBJ2-3|TRBV5-8
TGTGCCAGCAGCTCGCCCGGTAGCGGATCCACAGATACGCAGTATTTT
CASSSPGSGSTDTQYF
>TRBD1|NA|TRBJ2-3|TRBV30
TGTGCCATGACAGGGTCGGGCACAGATACGCAGTATTTT
CAMTGSGTDTQYF
>NA|NA|TRBJ2-7|TRBV28
TGTGCCAGCAGTTTATATCTCGAGCAGTACTTC
CASSLYLEQYF
>TRBD1|NA|TRBJ1-1|TRBV18
TGTGCCAGCTCCCGGACAGGGGAGACTGAAGCTTTCTTT
CASSRTGETEAFF
>TRBD1|NA|TRBJ1-6|TRBV18
TGTGCCAGCTCACCCTTGGGACAGCTAAATTCACCCCTCCACTTT
CASSPLGQLNSPLHF
>TRBD1|NA|TRBJ1-2|TRBV18
TGTGCCAGCTCAGAGAACAGGGGAACCAACTATGGCTACACCTTC
CASSENRGTNYGYTF
>TRBD1|NA|TRBJ1-4|TRBV29-1
TGCAGCGTACAGACAGGGGAGATCACTAATGAAAAACTGTTTTTT
CSVQTGEITNEKLFF
>TRBD2|NA|TRBJ2-1|TRBV6-2/TRBV6-3
TGTGCCAGCAGTTACCTGGCAGCTAGCGGGAGGACCTACAATGAGCAGTTCTTC
CASSYLAASGRTYNEQFF
>TRBD1|NA|TRBJ1-4|TRBV15
TGTGCCACCAGCAGAGGGGCAGGGGGCGACCCAACTAATGAAAAACTGTTTTTT
CATSRGAGGDPTNEKLFF
>NA|NA|TRBJ1-2|TRBV19
TGTGCCAGTAGTATCGTGGAAGGAGACTATGGCTACACCTTC
CASSIVEGDYGYTF